This T cell receptor beta chain was sequenced for a study of a mutant IDH1 vaccine in newly diagnosed glioma. A word on this clone: Its antigen is undetermined.

Germline CDR1 SEHNR, CDR2 FQNEAQ (reference sequence). The CDR3 spans 12 residues. Trimming cost V 1 base and J 4 bases, with 3 bases left between them. Generated by immunoSEQ multiplex PCR, the TCRdb table keeps only in-frame clones and is missing some. The repertoire holds some 30,000 clones, with approximately 78% as singletons. The time point here: week 11, during vaccination. Each dose of the vaccine consisted of 300 ug of mutant IDH1 20-mer peptide, with topical imiquimod. This receptor was obtained from a man aged 25-45 years with glioma. The specimen was PBMCs, collected from a glioma patient whose treatment included an IDH1 peptide vaccine. V and J are TRBV7-9 and TRBJ2-3; D call uncertain. The DNA of the CDR3 is TGTGCCAGCAGCTTAGTCCCAGATACGCAGTATTTT. Translating gives CASSLVPDTQYF. Drawing the rest from reference TRBV7-9 and TRBJ2-3, the complete variable domain is DTGVSQNPRHKITKRGQNVTFRCDPISEHNRLYWYRQTLGQGPEFLTYFQNEAQLEKSRLLSDRFSAERPKGSFSTLEIQRTEQGDSAMYLCASSLVPDTQYFGPGTRLTVL.